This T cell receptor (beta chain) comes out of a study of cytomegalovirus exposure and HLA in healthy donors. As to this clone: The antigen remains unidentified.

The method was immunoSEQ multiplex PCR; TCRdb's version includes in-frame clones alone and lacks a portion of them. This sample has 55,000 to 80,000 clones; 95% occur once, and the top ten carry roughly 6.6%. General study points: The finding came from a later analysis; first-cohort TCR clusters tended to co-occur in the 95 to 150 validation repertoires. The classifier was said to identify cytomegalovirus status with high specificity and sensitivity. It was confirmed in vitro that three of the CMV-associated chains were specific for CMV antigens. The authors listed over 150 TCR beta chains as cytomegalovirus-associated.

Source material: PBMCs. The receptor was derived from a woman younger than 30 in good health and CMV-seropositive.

The CDR3 is CASSLARLGYEQYF. The CDR3 coding sequence is TGTGCCAGCAGCTTAGCGCGGCTAGGTTACGAGCAGTACTTC. The J gene is TRBJ2-7, the V gene TRBV7-8; D is unclear. Trimming shortened V by 0 bases and J by 4 bases, and 10 bases separated the two germline ends. Germline V CDR1 and CDR2: SGHVS, FQNEAQ. The CDR3 sequence is 14 residues long.